Here is one T cell receptor beta chain with its context. No antigen is known for it. This entry comes from a study of response to subunit inactivated influenza vaccine. TCRdb processed the RT-PCR reads anew with MiXCR; each CDR3 protein has one entry. This sample carries roughly 150,000 distinct CDR3 sequences, about a tenth of them seen once, and the ten largest clones take under 15%. Notes on the study in general: Authors suggested each seasonal influenza vaccination recruits few new T cells.

Here the sequenced sample was non-naive T cells sorted from PBMCs, taken roughly 48 days after vaccination. The source is a man in his forties or fifties who received an inactivated influenza vaccine.

CDR3 in DNA: TGTGCCAGTAGTGTAGCCGGGACCGGCGGATTCATCTCTGGAAACACCATATATTTT. The encoded protein is CASSVAGTGGFISGNTIYF. This chain links TRBV19 with TRBJ1-3; TRBD1 might be the D (5 bases). The CDR3 consists of 19 residues. V lost 5 bases and J lost 0, with 23 bases in between. CDR1 is LNHDA and CDR2 is SQIVND in the germline V gene (reference sequence).